These 28 T cell receptor beta chains originate from one sample sequenced in a study of T cell responses to AZD1222 COVID-19 vaccine. TCRdb's copy holds only in-frame clones and misses some; the assay was immunoSEQ multiplex PCR. The sample carries 150,000 or so clones, 92% recorded once. Here the sequenced sample was peripheral blood, taken 28 days after the second AZD1222 dose. The receptor source for this set is an adult who received the AZD1222 COVID-19 vaccine.

This chain links TRBV3-1 (or the pseudogene TRBV3-2) with TRBJ1-2; TRBD1 matches 9 bases. The CDR3 has 13 amino acids. Germline CDR1 reads LGHDT; CDR2 reads YNNKEL (reference sequence). The ends lost 1 base at V and 12 bases at J; junction bases unmatched: 6. The CDR3 spells CASSQGGQGRHTF. As DNA, the CDR3 is TGTGCCAGCAGCCAAGGGGGACAGGGTAGACACACCTTC.

The V call is TRBV6-5, the J call TRBJ1-2, with 12 bases that match TRBD1. This CDR3 has 14 residues. With V trimmed by 0 bases and J by 8 bases, 1 base remained unmatched. Germline CDR1 is MNHEY and CDR2 is SVGAGI. DNA for the CDR3: TGTGCCAGCAGTTACTCGGGGACAGGGGGCGGCTACACCTTC. Translation gives CASSYSGTGGGYTF.

The CDR3 protein is CASSSAPGRIDEQFF. The CDR3 DNA is TGTGCCAGCAGCTCAGCACCGGGGCGCATCGATGAGCAGTTCTTC. This chain links TRBV5-6 with TRBJ2-1; the D call may be TRBD1 or TRBD2 (5 bases each). The V end was cut by 3 bases, the J end by 8 bases, with 18 bases between. CDR3 size: 15 residues. The V gene's germline CDR1 is SGHDT and CDR2 YYEEEE.

The chain recombines TRBV18 with TRBJ1-2; D may be TRBD1 (5 bases). Germline lookup yields CDR1 KGHSH and CDR2 LQKENI. Trimming cost V 5 bases and J 4 bases, with 8 bases left between them. The CDR3 length is 12 residues. This CDR3 is CASSGTAYGYTF. The CDR3 DNA sequence: TGTGCCAGCTCAGGGACGGCCTATGGCTACACCTTC.

The CDR3 protein is CSALGWTNEKLFF. In nucleotides, the CDR3 is TGCAGCGCGCTAGGGTGGACTAATGAAAAACTGTTTTTT. V gene TRBV29-1 combines with J gene TRBJ1-4; D not resolved. Germline V gene data show CDR1 as SQVTM and CDR2 as ANQGSEA. The CDR3 covers 13 residues. Deletions cut 7 bases from V and 2 bases from J, with 11 bases between.

This chain joins TRBV12-3 or TRBV12-4 and TRBJ2-7, with D possibly being TRBD2 (5 bases). This CDR3 comprises 13 residues. V lost 7 bases and J 3 bases, leaving 13 bases between the germline ends. For the CDR3, the DNA is TGTGCCAGCACCCCGGGAAATTACTACGAGCAGTACTTC. This sequence encodes CASTPGNYYEQYF.

This chain connects TRBV30 to TRBJ1-1; no definite D call. This CDR3 is 13 amino acids long. Trimming left V 4 bases short and J 1 base short, with 10 bases between. Germline V CDR1 and CDR2: GTSNPN, SVGIG (reference sequence). CDR3 loop: CAWKDGRNTEAFF. CDR3 DNA sequence: TGTGCCTGGAAAGACGGCCGGAACACTGAAGCTTTCTTT.

This sequence joins TRBV7-6 and TRBJ1-1; the D is unclear. The CDR3 is 15 residues long. Looked up from germline, CDR1 is SGHVS and CDR2 is FNYEAQ. The V end lost 3 bases, the J end lost 5 bases, and 16 bases lay between the germline ends. CDR3 region: CASSFPRPGRTEAFF. The CDR3 nucleotides read TGTGCCAGCAGCTTCCCCCGACCCGGTCGTACTGAAGCTTTCTTT.

The chain links TRBV3-1 (or the pseudogene TRBV3-2) to TRBJ1-5; D gene unclear. Germline loops: CDR1 LGHDT, CDR2 YNNKEL (reference sequence). The germline V and J ends were trimmed by 0 bases and 5 bases, with 11 bases remaining between them. CDR3 length: 15 residues. For the CDR3, the DNA is TGTGCCAGCAGCCAAGATCGAAGGATAGATCAGCCCCAGCATTTT. It translates to CASSQDRRIDQPQHF.

The chain links TRBV12-3 or TRBV12-4 to TRBJ1-5; D is ambiguous. Trimming left V 5 bases short and J 6 bases short, with 11 bases between. The CDR3 length is 13 residues. This chain's CDR3 is CASSPRPPQPQHF. The CDR3 coding sequence is TGTGCCAGCAGTCCCCGCCCCCCTCAGCCCCAGCATTTT.

This rearrangement joins TRBV6-5 to TRBJ2-2; D is uncertain. CDR1 is MNHEY, CDR2 SVGAGI, per germline. This CDR3 spans 11 amino acids. V was clipped by 8 bases and J by 6 bases, with 7 bases between them. CDR3 nucleotides: TGTGCCAGCCACAACGCCGGGGAGCTGTTTTTT. Its protein is CASHNAGELFF.

The table lists this clone with a count of one. This rearrangement joins TRBV13 to TRBJ2-7, with a possible D match to TRBD2 (6 bases). The germline V gene encodes CDR1 PRHDT and CDR2 FYEKMQ (reference sequence). The ends were cut back, 5 bases at V and 3 bases at J, with 14 bases in the middle. This CDR3 contains 14 residues. In nucleotides, the CDR3 is TGTGCCAGCAGCCCCGGGCTAGCGCACTACGAGCAGTACTTC. Protein sequence: CASSPGLAHYEQYF.

V gene TRBV5-1 combines with J gene TRBJ1-2; 7 bases map to TRBD1. The CDR3 has 15 amino acids. The germline gives CDR1 SGHRS, CDR2 YFSETQ. V shed 0 bases and J 6 bases; nucleotides not matched to a gene: 8. CDR3 in DNA: TGCGCCAGCAGCTTGGGCGACAGGGAATTGGATGGCTACACCTTC. Translating it yields CASSLGDRELDGYTF.

Only one count was recorded for this clone. The chain combines TRBV6-5 with TRBJ2-3, with TRBD2 as a possible D gene (7 bases). The CDR3 length is 13 residues. Trimming removed 8 bases from V and 2 bases from J, with 11 bases in between. Per germline, CDR1 MNHEY and CDR2 SVGAGI. The CDR3 reads CASGRGLTDTQYF. The CDR3 DNA reads TGTGCCAGCGGGCGGGGGCTCACAGATACGCAGTATTTT.

The V and J genes are TRBV28 and TRBJ1-6, with D unresolved. This CDR3 has 12 amino acids. Between the trimmed V and J ends, which lost 7 bases and 10 bases, there was a span of 11 bases. Germline V gene sequence: CDR1 MDHEN, CDR2 SYDVKM. The CDR3 is CASIGSRSPLHF. Here the CDR3 DNA reads TGTGCCAGCATAGGGAGTCGGTCACCCCTCCACTTT.

This chain connects TRBV6-1 to TRBJ2-7; D possibly corresponds to TRBD1 (5 bases). Germline lookup yields CDR1 MNHNS and CDR2 SASEGT. The germline V and J ends were trimmed by 2 bases and 0 bases, with 8 bases remaining between them. The CDR3 has 14 residues. The CDR3 is CASSERDSSYEQYF. CDR3 sequence (DNA): TGTGCCAGCAGTGAAAGAGACAGCTCCTACGAGCAGTACTTC.

Concerning this clone: The same CDR3 arises from other DNA sequences in this sample as well. CDR3 loop: CASSPGQGGSYEQYF. The CDR3 bases are TGTGCCAGCTCACCCGGCCAGGGCGGTTCCTACGAGCAGTACTTC. This chain connects TRBV18 to TRBJ2-7; D is possibly TRBD1 (5 bases). V dropped 3 bases and J dropped 1 base, with 13 bases sitting between them. Germline CDR1 and CDR2: KGHSH and LQKENI. This CDR3 is 15 amino acids long.

V usage is TRBV5-6 and J usage is TRBJ1-2; D unclear. The CDR3 loop spans 18 amino acids. Germline CDR1 reads SGHDT; CDR2 reads YYEEEE. V lost 0 bases, J lost 0 bases, and 18 bases lay in between. The CDR3 DNA follows: TGTGCCAGCAGCTTGGCCGAGGGATTCCTACTAGCTAACTATGGCTACACCTTC. This encodes CASSLAEGFLLANYGYTF.

The chain employs TRBV7-2 and TRBJ1-1; unclear D gene. The CDR3 runs 14 residues. Germline CDR1 is SGHTA and CDR2 is FQGNSA. Trimming stripped 6 bases from V and 3 bases from J, with 14 bases between. The CDR3 loop reads CASRSKGFYTEAFF. The CDR3 DNA reads as TGTGCCAGCAGGTCGAAGGGCTTCTACACTGAAGCTTTCTTT.

This chain connects TRBV7-9 to TRBJ1-5; D gene ambiguous. The CDR3 sequence is 14 residues long. Trimming pared 1 base from V and 1 base from J, leaving 5 bases between. CDR1 is SEHNR and CDR2 is FQNEAQ in the germline V gene (reference sequence). The CDR3 loop reads CASSLEQSNQPQHF. The CDR3 bases are TGTGCCAGCAGCTTAGAACAGAGCAATCAGCCCCAGCATTTT.

The chain is built from TRBV11-2 and TRBJ1-1; D call uncertain. V lost 4 bases and J 3 bases, leaving 6 bases between the germline ends. The CDR3 is 12 amino acids. CDR1 and CDR2 (germline): SGHAT, FQNNGV. CDR3: CASSSIYTEAFF. CDR3 DNA: TGTGCCAGCAGCTCAATTTACACTGAAGCTTTCTTT.

This chain joins TRBV5-1 and TRBJ1-1; D is possibly TRBD1 (6 bases). Germline CDR1 is SGHRS and CDR2 is YFSETQ. V lost 4 bases to trimming and J lost 1 base, with 17 bases between them. This CDR3 is built from 16 residues. The CDR3 reads CASSPYGGQQNTEAFF. The DNA of the CDR3 is TGCGCCAGCAGCCCCTATGGAGGACAGCAGAACACTGAAGCTTTCTTT.

V gene TRBV5-6 combines with J gene TRBJ1-2; TRBD1 is a possible D gene (6 bases). V was pared by 6 bases and J by 7 bases, with 16 bases between. The CDR3 runs to 13 residues. Germline assignment: CDR1 SGHDT and CDR2 YYEEEE. CDR3 sequence reads: CASKYTGIFGYTF. The CDR3 nucleotides are TGTGCCAGCAAGTACACAGGGATTTTTGGCTACACCTTC.

The V and J genes are TRBV6-6 and TRBJ1-5; maybe TRBD1 (6 bases). Germline values: CDR1 MNHNY, CDR2 SVGAGI (reference sequence). The CDR3 totals 16 residues. Trimming took 4 bases from V and 2 from J, leaving 15 bases between them. The chain's CDR3 is CASSSSRQAGNQPQHF. The CDR3 region has the DNA TGTGCCAGCAGTTCCTCGAGACAGGCGGGCAATCAGCCCCAGCATTTT.

The chain recombines TRBV6-5 with TRBJ1-1; D unclear. In germline, CDR1 is MNHEY, CDR2 SVGAGI. This CDR3 spans 13 amino acids. V lost 6 bases and J 0 bases, leaving 8 bases between the germline ends. CDR3 protein: CASSRHMNTEAFF. The CDR3 region has the DNA TGTGCCAGCAGCCGACATATGAACACTGAAGCTTTCTTT.

The V and J genes are TRBV19 and TRBJ1-2; no clear D gene. The length of the CDR3 is 13 residues. Looked up from germline, CDR1 is LNHDA and CDR2 is SQIVND (reference sequence). The DNA of the CDR3 is TGTGCTTCACGGTCGGGCTCTAACTATGGCTACACCTTC. As protein: CASRSGSNYGYTF.

The gene calls are TRBV28 and TRBJ2-2; a possible D gene is TRBD1 (6 bases). Germline V gene data show CDR1 as MDHEN and CDR2 as SYDVKM. The CDR3 sequence is 17 residues long. V gave up 5 bases and J gave up 4 bases, with 20 bases separating them. Written as DNA, the CDR3 is TGTGCCAGCAGTACCGGCCCCGGGACACCAACCACCGGGGAGCTGTTTTTT. This codes for CASSTGPGTPTTGELFF.

The chain combines TRBV29-1 with TRBJ2-5, with TRBD1 identical over 9 bases. Trimming took 6 bases from V and 3 from J; bases not matched to a gene: 11. Germline V gene sequence: CDR1 SQVTM, CDR2 ANQGSEA. The CDR3 runs to 15 residues. For the CDR3, the DNA is TGCAGCGTCGCCTGGGGACAGGGTCAGAAAGAGACCCAGTACTTC. It codes for CSVAWGQGQKETQYF.